A single sample gave rise to the 32 T cell receptor beta chains below, sequenced in a study of human T cells and chemical hapten exposure. TCRdb reprocessed the RACE reads via MiXCR and lists one record per CDR3 protein. The table lists roughly 110,000 distinct CDR3 sequences, approximately 12% of them singletons. This sample's time point: pre-sensitization, week 0. Treatment specified: therapeutic diphenylcyclopropenone sensitization with weekly scalp DPC. The sequenced sample was whole blood, obtained in connection with sensitization to the hapten diphenylcyclopropenone (DPC). The receptors here all came from a woman aged 50 to 65 with alopecia areata. Some clones in this sample may be carry-over from other donors' samples.

V and J are TRBV12-3 or TRBV12-4 and TRBJ2-7, with D perhaps TRBD2 (6 bases). CDR3 length equals 15 residues. With 5 bases removed from V and 5 bases from J, the gap between germline ends came to 19 bases. CDR3 residues: CASSLPRLESHEQYF. In nucleotides, the CDR3 is TGTGCCAGCAGTCTCCCGAGACTAGAGTCCCACGAGCAGTACTTC.

This CDR3 reads CASSYGTGAPLRFTEAFF. DNA of the CDR3: TGTGCCAGCAGTTATGGGACAGGGGCACCCCTGCGATTTACTGAAGCTTTCTTT. The chain has TRBV6-6 and TRBJ1-1; TRBD1 agrees at 10 bases. Germline V lookup: CDR1 MNHNY, CDR2 SVGAGI (reference sequence). The V and J ends lost 3 bases and 5 bases, in that order; junction bases with no gene match: 15. The CDR3 runs to 18 residues.

This clonotype was seen only a few times. V is TRBV7-6 and J is TRBJ1-6, with unresolved D. The CDR3 length is 15 residues. Trimming shortened V by 1 base and J by 7 bases, and 11 bases separated the two germline ends. Germline-derived CDR1 and CDR2 are SGHVS and FNYEAQ. The CDR3 region is CASSLGVGNNSPLHF. The DNA for the CDR3 is TGTGCCAGCAGCTTAGGTGTCGGAAACAATTCACCCCTCCACTTT.

This clonotype came up a few times. The chain employs TRBV12-3 or TRBV12-4 and TRBJ2-1; TRBD1 might be the D (5 bases). CDR3 size: 14 residues. V was pared by 6 bases and J by 7 bases, with 16 bases between. As DNA, the CDR3 is TGTGCCAGCAGCGATAACTTACAGGAAAATGAGCAGTTCTTC. Translation gives CASSDNLQENEQFF.

The chain is built from TRBV12-3 or TRBV12-4 and TRBJ2-7, with TRBD1 identical over 8 bases. The trim removed 6 bases at V and 6 bases at J, leaving 4 bases unmatched. The CDR3 extends over 12 amino acids. The CDR3 DNA follows: TGTGCCAGCAGCCTCGACAGGGGCGAGCAGTACTTC. As protein: CASSLDRGEQYF.

V is TRBV6-5 and J is TRBJ2-3; 10 nucleotides agree with TRBD1. V shed 5 bases and J 1 base; nucleotides not matched to a gene: 6. The length of the CDR3 is 16 residues. CDR1 is MNHEY and CDR2 is SVGAGI in the germline V gene. CDR3 DNA: TGTGCCAGCAGTCCCGACAGGGGGCGCCGCACAGATACGCAGTATTTT. Translation: CASSPDRGRRTDTQYF.

The V gene is TRBV10-2, the J gene TRBJ2-5; 7 positions match TRBD1. Trimming took 3 bases from V and 4 from J; bases not matched to a gene: 5. The CDR3 runs to 14 residues. CDR1 WSHSY and CDR2 SAAADI come from the germline V gene. The CDR3 DNA sequence: TGCGCCAGCAGTGATAGTCAGGGGGTAGAGACCCAGTACTTC. Encoded protein: CASSDSQGVETQYF.

CDR3 protein: CASSEESLYEQYF. CDR3 DNA: TGTGCCAGCAGTGAAGAGTCCCTCTACGAGCAGTACTTC. The chain uses TRBV2 and TRBJ2-7; unclear D gene. Trimming cost V 1 base and J 3 bases, with 7 bases left between them. CDR1 is SNHLY and CDR2 is FYNNEI in the germline V gene. This CDR3 is built from 13 residues.

This clonotype was counted at least ten times. V usage is TRBV18 and J usage is TRBJ2-1, with D uncertain. Germline values: CDR1 KGHSH, CDR2 LQKENI. The CDR3 is made up of 15 amino acids. Trimming removed 0 bases at V and 7 bases at J, with 13 bases between. As DNA, the CDR3 is TGTGCCAGCTCACCACCGTCTTCCGGTTGGAATGAGCAGTTCTTC. Translated, it gives CASSPPSSGWNEQFF.

This clonotype has a handful of counts. The rearrangement uses TRBV28 and TRBJ1-5; D uncertain. The V and J ends lost 3 bases and 8 bases respectively, with 8 bases between them. This CDR3 is 12 amino acids long. The germline CDR1 and CDR2 sequences are MDHEN and SYDVKM. This CDR3 reads CASSFAVEPQHF. CDR3 bases: TGTGCCAGCAGTTTTGCAGTGGAGCCCCAGCATTTT.

This clonotype was counted a few times. V is TRBV6-1 and J is TRBJ2-1, with 13 bases aligning to TRBD2. The CDR3 spans 16 residues. The J segment lost 6 bases and the V segment lost 3 bases, leaving 5 bases of the junction unmatched. Germline V gene data show CDR1 as MNHNS and CDR2 as SASEGT. CDR3 DNA sequence: TGTGCCAGCAGTGACTGGACTAGCGGGAGATCCAATGAGCAGTTCTTC. As protein: CASSDWTSGRSNEQFF.

The J gene is TRBJ2-7, the V gene TRBV28; 10 positions agree with TRBD1. Germline assignment: CDR1 MDHEN and CDR2 SYDVKM. Trimming cost V 8 bases and J 7 bases; bases outside gene matches: 14. The CDR3 spans 15 residues. CDR3 region: CASQLGGQGMEEQYF. As DNA, the CDR3 is TGTGCCAGCCAGTTAGGGGGACAGGGGATGGAAGAGCAGTACTTC.

This chain uses TRBV29-1 with TRBJ2-2; 8 bases match TRBD2. The germline V gene encodes CDR1 SQVTM and CDR2 ANQGSEA. The CDR3 loop spans 13 amino acids. Unmatched junction bases numbered 6, after V lost 7 bases and J lost 5 bases. CDR3 sequence reads: CSGRGGRTGELFF. The CDR3 region has the DNA TGCAGCGGTCGGGGGGGCCGGACCGGGGAGCTGTTTTTT.

This sequence joins TRBV7-9 and TRBJ2-7; 7 bases fit TRBD1. The germline gives CDR1 SEHNR, CDR2 FQNEAQ (reference sequence). V trimming: 3 bases; J trimming: 2 bases; junction bases outside the gene matches: 7. CDR3 length: 15 residues. CDR3 coding DNA: TGTGCCAGCAGCTTTGGGACAGTACGGACCTACGAGCAGTACTTC. This translates into CASSFGTVRTYEQYF.

This clonotype was recorded a few times. The V gene is TRBV12-3 or TRBV12-4, the J gene TRBJ1-5; D not certain. V was trimmed by 3 bases and J by 4 bases, leaving 4 bases between them. CDR3 length equals 12 residues. The CDR3 sequence: CASSFANQPQHF. The CDR3 DNA reads as TGTGCCAGCAGTTTCGCGAATCAGCCCCAGCATTTT.

In its sample, this clonotype was seen a few times. This chain links TRBV11-2 with TRBJ1-1; tentative D call: TRBD1 (6 bases). Germline V gene data show CDR1 as SGHAT and CDR2 as FQNNGV. CDR3 length: 14 residues. The germline V and J ends were trimmed by 5 bases and 4 bases, with 14 bases remaining between them. CDR3 sequence: CASSPRGGFTEAFF. CDR3 bases: TGTGCCAGCAGCCCAAGGGGGGGCTTCACTGAAGCTTTCTTT. Full variable domain (rest looked up from reference TRBV11-2 and TRBJ1-1): EAGVAQSPRYKIIEKRQSVAFWCNPISGHATLYWYQQILGQGPKLLIQFQNNGVVDDSQLPKDRFSAERLKGVDSTLKIQPAKLEDSAVYLCASSPRGGFTEAFFGQGTRLTVV.

The rearrangement links TRBV28 to TRBJ2-3, with D hard to call. V lost 3 bases to trimming and J lost 4 bases, with 8 bases between them. The CDR3 covers 13 residues. Per germline, CDR1 MDHEN and CDR2 SYDVKM. The CDR3: CASSLAVPDTQYF. CDR3 bases: TGTGCCAGCAGTTTGGCAGTTCCAGATACGCAGTATTTT.

This clonotype occurred many times. The chain carries TRBV6-2 or TRBV6-3 and TRBJ1-6; D is ambiguous. The CDR3 spans 14 residues. Trimming shortened V by 7 bases and J by 7 bases, and 14 bases separated the two germline ends. Germline CDR1 reads MNHEY; CDR2 reads SVGEGT. The CDR3 coding sequence is TGTGCCAGCAAATACCGAACACAGAATTCACCCCTCCACTTT. It yields the protein CASKYRTQNSPLHF.

V usage is TRBV11-2 and J usage is TRBJ1-1; D possibly corresponds to TRBD1 (6 bases). With 1 base removed from V and 3 bases from J, the gap between germline ends came to 15 bases. This CDR3 spans 16 amino acids. Germline CDR1 SGHAT, CDR2 FQNNGV. The CDR3 sequence is CASSLVRRTADTEAFF. As DNA, the CDR3 is TGTGCCAGCAGCTTAGTAAGGCGGACAGCAGACACTGAAGCTTTCTTT.

This clonotype came up many times. The chain has TRBV13 and TRBJ2-7, with D unresolved. Germline CDR1 PRHDT, CDR2 FYEKMQ (reference sequence). Trimming pared 5 bases from V and 0 bases from J, leaving 5 bases between. The CDR3 is 12 residues long. CDR3 region: CASSRDSYEQYF. The CDR3 nucleotides read TGTGCCAGCAGCCGAGACTCCTACGAGCAGTACTTC.

V gene TRBV28 combines with J gene TRBJ2-7; D gene unclear. V was trimmed by 6 bases and J by 2 bases, leaving 17 bases between them. The V gene's germline CDR1 is MDHEN and CDR2 SYDVKM. The CDR3 runs 15 residues. This chain's CDR3 is CASSSPHRGAYEQYF. CDR3 coding DNA: TGTGCCAGCAGCTCCCCACACCGCGGAGCCTACGAGCAGTACTTC. Looking up the rest from reference TRBV28 and TRBJ2-7 gives the full variable domain: DVKVTQSSRYLVKRTGEKVFLECVQDMDHENMFWYRQDPGLGLRLIYFSYDVKMKEKGDIPEGYSVSREKKERFSLILESASTNQTSMYLCASSSPHRGAYEQYFGPGTRLTVT.

This clonotype was seen repeatedly, ten times or more. The chain links TRBV7-2 to TRBJ1-6; D remains ambiguous. Looked up from germline, CDR1 is SGHTA and CDR2 is FQGNSA. Trimming removed 1 base from V and 7 bases from J, with 8 bases in between. The CDR3 is 14 amino acids. The CDR3 region is CASSLGLLNSPLHF. CDR3 in DNA: TGTGCCAGCAGCTTAGGGCTACTAAATTCACCCCTCCACTTT.

This chain uses TRBV2 with TRBJ1-2; D gene uncertain. CDR1 and CDR2 from the germline V gene are SNHLY and FYNNEI. The CDR3 runs to 15 residues. V dropped 6 bases and J dropped 8 bases, with 22 bases sitting between them. CDR3 nucleotides: TGTGCCAGCAGGGAGGACGGGAACCGGATAAGGGGCTACACCTTC. This translates into CASREDGNRIRGYTF.

This rearrangement joins TRBV11-2 to TRBJ2-1, with TRBD1 as a possible D gene (6 bases). The CDR3 contains 12 residues. Germline V CDR1 and CDR2: SGHAT, FQNNGV. With 3 bases removed from V and 8 bases from J, the gap between germline ends came to 8 bases. The CDR3 sequence: CASSLTGDEQFF. As DNA, the CDR3 is TGTGCCAGCAGCTTGACAGGTGATGAGCAGTTCTTC.

The chain combines TRBV18 with TRBJ1-5, with D maybe TRBD1 (6 bases). There are 15 residues in the CDR3. Per the germline V gene, CDR1 is KGHSH and CDR2 is LQKENI. V lost 3 bases and J lost 0, with 9 bases in between. In DNA, the CDR3 is TGTGCCAGCTCACCCGGACAGAATAGCAATCAGCCCCAGCATTTT. Translated: CASSPGQNSNQPQHF.

There are a few counts of this clonotype. This chain links TRBV25-1 with TRBJ1-4; D gene ambiguous. Germline loops: CDR1 MGHDK, CDR2 SYGVNS. The CDR3 totals 17 residues. V was cut by 6 bases and J by 0 bases, with 17 bases left in between. The CDR3 protein is CASSFRDPITTNEKLFF. The CDR3 DNA follows: TGTGCCAGCAGCTTCCGGGATCCCATTACAACTAATGAAAAACTGTTTTTT.

The genes are TRBV29-1 and TRBJ2-1, with 8 positions matching TRBD2. V lost 6 bases to trimming and J lost 9 bases; unmatched junction nucleotides: 13. The CDR3 sequence is 14 residues long. Germline CDR1 is SQVTM and CDR2 is ANQGSEA. CDR3 amino acids: CSVKTGTSGTEQFF. The CDR3 DNA reads TGCAGCGTGAAGACCGGGACTAGTGGTACTGAGCAGTTCTTC.

The chain is built from TRBV11-2 and TRBJ1-6; D unresolved. This CDR3 is built from 14 residues. V dropped 5 bases and J dropped 4 bases, with 9 bases sitting between them. The V gene's germline CDR1 is SGHAT and CDR2 FQNNGV. The CDR3 nucleotides read TGTGCCAGCAGCCTCCTCCTGTATAATTCACCCCTCCACTTT. Translated: CASSLLLYNSPLHF.

This rearrangement joins TRBV29-1 to TRBJ2-3; D is ambiguous. The germline gives CDR1 SQVTM, CDR2 ANQGSEA. The CDR3 covers 10 residues. Between the trimmed V and J ends, which lost 4 bases and 6 bases, there was a span of 5 bases. The CDR3 nucleotides are TGCAGCGTTGCCCAGGATACGCAGTATTTT. Amino acids: CSVAQDTQYF.

This clonotype has at least ten counts. The V call is TRBV7-9, the J call TRBJ2-1; D is tentatively TRBD1 or TRBD2 (6 bases each). The CDR3 sequence is 14 residues long. Germline lookup yields CDR1 SEHNR and CDR2 FQNEAQ (reference sequence). V was shortened by 6 bases and J by 4 bases, with 13 bases between the two germline ends. CDR3 in DNA: TGTGCCAGCAGTTCCGGGGGCAATTACAATGAGCAGTTCTTC. Its translation is CASSSGGNYNEQFF.

The rearrangement joins TRBV4-1 to TRBJ2-3; no clear D gene. Germline V CDR1 and CDR2: MGHRA, YSYEKL. This CDR3 region has 16 residues. V gave up 6 bases and J gave up 0 bases, with 16 bases separating them. CDR3 bases: TGCGCCAGCAGTGGGGTAGGGTACCTTAGCACAGATACGCAGTATTTT. It specifies CASSGVGYLSTDTQYF.

This clonotype was seen a few times. V is TRBV28 and J is TRBJ1-4; tentative D call: TRBD1 (5 bases). Trimming cost V 0 bases and J 12 bases, with 5 bases left between them. The CDR3 loop spans 11 amino acids. The germline gives CDR1 MDHEN, CDR2 SYDVKM. The chain's CDR3 is CASSLWGELFF. The CDR3 region has the DNA TGTGCCAGCAGTTTATGGGGGGAACTGTTTTTT.